The present T cell receptor beta chain was sequenced within a study of cytomegalovirus exposure and HLA in healthy donors. The study's findings and limits: Only CMV serostatus was available as immune exposure information. Association with HLA alleles at 0.05 false discovery rate was found for 16,951 TCR beta sequences in a later analysis. An observed cluster of highly shared sequence variants was recorded as a likely sequencing artifact.

With 60 Vbeta and 13 Jbeta primers, the PCR was carried out. The table came from immunoSEQ multiplex PCR; TCRdb's copy has only in-frame clones and leaves some out. The table lists some 130,000 clones, about 80% of them singletons, with approximately 1.2% in the top ten. Trimming removed 10 bases from V and 4 bases from J; junction bases left unmatched: 9. This CDR3 is built from 14 residues. From germline, CDR1 is MDHEN and CDR2 SYDVKM. In its sample, this clone was seen once. Its antigen is not known. All the people who gave samples were healthy bone marrow donors. The source is a man aged 45-60 years in good health and CMV-seronegative. This chain links TRBV28 with TRBJ1-4, with 7 bases lining up with TRBD1. Sequencing used PBMCs. CDR3 nucleotides: TGTGCCACCCTTGGAGGGGGCATTAATGAAAAACTGTTTTTT. Translation gives CATLGGGINEKLFF.